Shown below are 9 T cell receptor beta chains from a single sample sequenced in a study of cytomegalovirus exposure and HLA in healthy donors. PCR primers comprised 60 Vbeta and 13 Jbeta primers. The data were produced by immunoSEQ multiplex PCR, yet TCRdb's version contains in-frame clones alone and is incomplete. This repertoire shows about 78,000 clones, around 70% found once; its top ten account for 8.5% to 14%. Sequencing was carried out using PBMCs. The receptors were gathered from a woman between 40 and 50 years old in good health and CMV-seropositive.

This clone was counted only a few times. The rearrangement joins TRBV7-3 to TRBJ2-1, with 8 positions matching TRBD1. The germline CDR1 and CDR2 sequences are SGHTA and FQGTGA. V shed 8 bases, J shed 2 bases, and the junction held 2 bases outside the gene matches. The CDR3 is 13 residues long. CDR3 sequence: CASHRGAYNEQFF. As DNA, the CDR3 is TGTGCCAGCCACAGGGGGGCCTACAATGAGCAGTTCTTC.

V and J are TRBV15 and TRBJ1-4; the match to TRBD1 covers 9 bases. The CDR3 contains 15 residues. Germline loops: CDR1 LNHNV, CDR2 YYDKDF (reference sequence). Unmatched junction bases numbered 7, after V lost 3 bases and J lost 8 bases. The CDR3 sequence: CATSREGQGGEKLFF. The CDR3 region has the DNA TGTGCCACCAGCAGGGAGGGACAGGGCGGGGAAAAACTGTTTTTT.

The chain is built from TRBV27 and TRBJ2-1; D is perhaps TRBD1 (6 bases). V was trimmed by 6 bases and J by 0 bases, leaving 6 bases between them. The CDR3 covers 13 residues. The V gene's germline CDR1 is MNHEY and CDR2 SMNVEV (reference sequence). The CDR3 spells CASSRGSYNEQFF. CDR3 bases: TGTGCCAGCAGCAGGGGCTCCTACAATGAGCAGTTCTTC.

This clone was observed a few times. This chain uses TRBV5-1 with TRBJ1-1; TRBD1 matches 8 bases. Trimming cost V 2 bases and J 4 bases; bases outside gene matches: 7. CDR3 length: 15 residues. CDR1 is SGHRS and CDR2 is YFSETQ in the germline V gene. Here the CDR3 reads CASSLVTGEVTEAFF. In DNA, the CDR3 is TGCGCCAGCAGCTTAGTGACAGGGGAGGTCACTGAAGCTTTCTTT. The whole variable domain, remainder taken from reference TRBV5-1 and TRBJ1-1, is KAGVTQTPRYLIKTRGQQVTLSCSPISGHRSVSWYQQTPGQGLQFLFEYFSETQRNKGNFPGRFSGRQFSNSRSEMNVSTLELGDSALYLCASSLVTGEVTEAFFGQGTRLTVV.

The chain is built from TRBV18 and TRBJ2-6; 11 positions agree with TRBD1. The junction had 3 bases not matched to a gene; V was cut back by 3 bases and J by 2 bases. Germline V gene data show CDR1 as KGHSH and CDR2 as LQKENI. This CDR3 contains 17 residues. The CDR3 spells CASSPGQGAAGANVLTF. The CDR3 DNA follows: TGTGCCAGCTCACCCGGACAGGGGGCGGCTGGGGCCAACGTCCTGACTTTC.

This clone has just a few counts. The rearrangement uses TRBV5-5 and TRBJ1-1, with 8 bases aligning to TRBD1. This CDR3 is 16 amino acids long. Germline V gene data show CDR1 as SGHKS and CDR2 as YYEKEE (reference sequence). V lost 4 bases to trimming and J lost 1 base; unmatched junction nucleotides: 9. In DNA, the CDR3 is TGTGCCAGCAGCCAAGGAGCCGGGACAGGGAACACTGAAGCTTTCTTT. Protein sequence: CASSQGAGTGNTEAFF.

CDR3 bases: TGTGCCAGTACCGCATCCGGGACAGGGTGGGTCGAGCAGTACTTC. Its protein product is CASTASGTGWVEQYF. V is TRBV19 and J is TRBJ2-7; TRBD1 matches at 9 bases. Germline loops: CDR1 LNHDA, CDR2 SQIVND (reference sequence). The CDR3 contains 15 residues. J lost 6 bases, V lost 7 bases, and 13 bases had no gene match. The full variable domain, completed using reference TRBV19 and TRBJ2-7, is DGGITQSPKYLFRKEGQNVTLSCEQNLNHDAMYWYRQDPGQGLRLIYYSQIVNDFQKGDIAEGYSVSREKKESFPLTVTSAQKNPTAFYLCASTASGTGWVEQYFGPGTRLTVT.

This clone was counted a single time. The genes are TRBV5-1 and TRBJ1-4, with D unclear. The germline V and J ends were trimmed by 0 bases and 6 bases, with 12 bases remaining between them. The length of the CDR3 is 15 residues. Germline V CDR1 and CDR2: SGHRS, YFSETQ. The CDR3, as DNA: TGCGCCAGCAGCTTGGGTCCAGTCTCATATGAAAAACTGTTTTTT. Protein: CASSLGPVSYEKLFF.

V usage is TRBV20-1 and J usage is TRBJ2-5, with D possibly being TRBD1 (6 bases). The last part of the DNA fits TRBJ2-7 better; the J call may be wrong. The CDR3 runs to 11 residues. The germline V gene encodes CDR1 DFQATT and CDR2 SNEGSKA (reference sequence). CDR3 bases: TGCAGTGCCCGAGGGGGATACGAGCAGTACTTC. This translates into CSARGGYEQYF.